Here is one TCR beta chain with its context. The antigen remains undetermined. The record originates from a study of graft-versus-host responses after intestinal transplantation. On the study more broadly: The study gave all recipients anti-thymocyte globulin induction, then tacrolimus and steroids for roughly 3 years.

CDR3 length equals 18 residues. J lost 0 bases, V lost 2 bases, and 8 bases had no gene match. CDR1 and CDR2 from the germline V gene are SGHNT and YENEEA. Libraries were prepared by immunoSEQ multiplex PCR; TCRdb keeps only in-frame clonotypes and omits some of them. The table has over 100,000 clones, approximately 92% seen once. Study-wide results and limits: Detected in recipient marrow were GvH clones, some of which were first observed in ileum or blood.

The receptor was isolated from a human donor who received an intestinal transplant. The V call is TRBV11-3, the J call TRBJ2-1, with TRBD1 identical over 9 bases. The sequences come from unstimulated CD4+ T cells sorted from spleen or lymph node cells, collected before intestinal transplant. This CDR3 reads CASSLSTGGGYSYNEQFF. The CDR3 DNA is TGTGCCAGCAGCTTATCCACAGGGGGCGGCTACTCCTACAATGAGCAGTTCTTC.